Following are 27 T cell receptor beta chains from one sample sequenced in a study of PD-1 blockade in classical Hodgkin lymphoma. Time point denoted: cycle 4 day 1 (C4D1), after less than 7 weeks of nivolumab. Relapse was seen in all patients after autologous stem cell transplantation, and brentuximab vedotin exposure was variable. Only in-frame clones appear in the TCRdb table, and some are missing; sequencing was by immunoSEQ multiplex PCR. The sample gives 9,500 or so clones, about 84% of which show up once; 45% is in the top ten. The specimen comprised peripheral blood mononuclear cells (PBMCs), sampled before the fourth cycle of nivolumab. Source of these receptors: a human donor with classical Hodgkin lymphoma.

This clone was recorded once. This rearrangement joins TRBV18 to TRBJ1-2; the D is unclear. This CDR3 spans 14 amino acids. Deletions cut 3 bases from V and 2 bases from J, with 10 bases between. CDR1 and CDR2 (germline): KGHSH, LQKENI. The CDR3 is CASSPGRENYGYTF. DNA for the CDR3: TGTGCCAGCTCACCCGGCAGAGAGAACTATGGCTACACCTTC.

The chain carries TRBV6-5 and TRBJ2-1; 9 bases fit TRBD2. This CDR3 is built from 15 residues. V lost 6 bases and J lost 9; bases outside the gene matches: 12. Germline V lookup: CDR1 MNHEY, CDR2 SVGAGI. CDR3 nucleotide sequence: TGTGCCAGCAGCCCCCTTGCGGGAGGGGCCCGTGAGCAGTTCTTC. It is translated as CASSPLAGGAREQFF.

This chain uses TRBV28 with TRBJ1-1, with no clear D. This CDR3 is 14 amino acids long. Germline V gene sequence: CDR1 MDHEN, CDR2 SYDVKM. V shed 3 bases and J shed 4 bases, with 12 bases lying between them. The CDR3: CASSLEGRSTEAFF. CDR3 sequence (DNA): TGTGCCAGCAGTTTGGAGGGCCGGAGCACTGAAGCTTTCTTT.

This clone was detected only once. J is TRBJ1-1 and V is TRBV19, with 10 bases aligning to TRBD1. CDR1 is LNHDA, CDR2 SQIVND, per germline (reference sequence). Unmatched junction bases numbered 4, after V lost 4 bases and J lost 2 bases. The CDR3 totals 15 residues. The CDR3 reads CASSRTGGINTEAFF. The DNA for the CDR3 is TGTGCCAGTAGTAGGACAGGGGGGATTAACACTGAAGCTTTCTTT.

The chain couples TRBV18 to TRBJ2-3, with 7 positions matching TRBD2. CDR1 is KGHSH and CDR2 is LQKENI in the germline V gene. The CDR3 contains 16 residues. The J segment lost 3 bases and the V segment lost 5 bases, leaving 11 bases of the junction unmatched. The CDR3 sequence is CASSWRRTSDTDTQYF. The CDR3 DNA reads TGTGCCAGCTCATGGCGACGTACTAGCGATACAGATACGCAGTATTTT.

In its sample, this clone was seen once. This chain links TRBV9 with TRBJ2-1; D is uncertain. Germline V CDR1 and CDR2: SGDLS, YYNGEE. The CDR3 spans 18 residues. Trimming removed 1 base at V and 0 bases at J, with 17 bases between. The CDR3: CASSVFPVRRLSYNEQFF. CDR3 DNA sequence: TGTGCCAGCAGCGTATTTCCCGTCCGGCGCCTCTCCTACAATGAGCAGTTCTTC.

The chain links TRBV5-4 to TRBJ2-7; possibly TRBD1 or TRBD2 for D (6 bases each). CDR3 length: 16 amino acids. Trimming removed 0 bases at V and 0 bases at J, with 13 bases between. From germline, CDR1 is SGHNT and CDR2 YYREEE (reference sequence). The CDR3 protein is CASSLAGGRRSYEQYF. CDR3 DNA: TGTGCCAGCAGCTTGGCCGGGGGCAGGCGCTCCTACGAGCAGTACTTC. The complete variable domain, with remaining parts taken from reference TRBV5-4 and TRBJ2-7, reads ETGVTQSPTHLIKTRGQQVTLRCSSQSGHNTVSWYQQALGQGPQFIFQYYREEENGRGNFPPRFSGLQFPNYSSELNVNALELDDSALYLCASSLAGGRRSYEQYFGPGTRLTVT.

This clone was picked up one time. The V gene is TRBV18, the J gene TRBJ2-2, with TRBD1 as a possible D gene (5 bases). The germline gives CDR1 KGHSH, CDR2 LQKENI. V lost 3 bases and J lost 0, with 11 bases in between. The CDR3 runs to 16 residues. CDR3 in DNA: TGTGCCAGCTCACCGCTCTGGGGCTCGAACACCGGGGAGCTGTTTTTT. Its translation: CASSPLWGSNTGELFF.

V gene TRBV11-2 combines with J gene TRBJ2-7; D may be TRBD2 (6 bases). This CDR3 contains 15 residues. Trimming shortened V by 1 base and J by 2 bases, and 12 bases separated the two germline ends. In germline, CDR1 is SGHAT, CDR2 FQNNGV. In nucleotides, the CDR3 is TGTGCCAGCAGCTTAGTCGGGGGACCCACCTACGAGCAGTACTTC. This sequence encodes CASSLVGGPTYEQYF.

The CDR3 coding sequence is TGTGCCTGGAGTGGGACTAGCGGGGGGTACGAGCAGTACTTC. Amino acid sequence: CAWSGTSGGYEQYF. The chain is built from TRBV30 and TRBJ2-7; 14 bases line up with TRBD2. Germline V lookup: CDR1 GTSNPN, CDR2 SVGIG (reference sequence). V was clipped by 1 base and J by 4 bases; unmatched bases: 0. The CDR3 contains 14 residues.

V usage is TRBV20-1 and J usage is TRBJ1-2; no reliable D call. Trimming removed 6 bases at V and 7 bases at J, with 12 bases between. This CDR3 comprises 11 residues. CDR1 is DFQATT, CDR2 SNEGSKA, per germline (reference sequence). The CDR3, as DNA: TGCAGTGCGTCGGGAATCGGTGGCTACACCTTC. It codes for CSASGIGGYTF.

The DNA of the CDR3 is TGTGCCTATAGTCCCGGCTGGAACACTGAAGCTTTCTTT. Amino acids: CAYSPGWNTEAFF. The rearrangement joins TRBV30 to TRBJ1-1, with unresolved D. Trimming cost V 7 bases and J 1 base, with 13 bases left between them. The V gene's germline CDR1 is GTSNPN and CDR2 SVGIG (reference sequence). The length of the CDR3 is 13 residues.

The J gene is TRBJ1-6, the V gene TRBV6-1; maybe TRBD1 (6 bases). In germline, CDR1 is MNHNS, CDR2 SASEGT. The CDR3 totals 15 residues. V shed 1 base and J shed 9 bases, with 13 bases lying between them. The CDR3 DNA reads as TGTGCCAGCAGTGAAGAAGGGGGTTCAGTTTCACCCCTCCACTTT. It is translated as CASSEEGGSVSPLHF.

The chain joins TRBV11-2 to TRBJ2-7; 7 bases line up with TRBD1. V was pared by 1 base and J by 5 bases, with 11 bases of the junction left unmatched. The CDR3 runs to 16 residues. CDR1 and CDR2 from the germline V gene are SGHAT and FQNNGV. Here the CDR3 reads CASSLVGDRAIHEQYF. The CDR3 region has the DNA TGTGCCAGCAGCTTAGTCGGAGACAGGGCCATCCACGAGCAGTACTTC.

The CDR3 here is CASSRDRDTDTQYF. DNA of the CDR3: TGTGCCAGCAGCCGGGACAGGGACACAGATACGCAGTATTTT. The gene calls are TRBV5-6 and TRBJ2-3, with 9 bases that match TRBD1. V lost 4 bases and J lost 2; bases outside the gene matches: 2. The CDR3 consists of 14 residues. The germline V gene encodes CDR1 SGHDT and CDR2 YYEEEE.

The J gene is TRBJ2-4, the V gene TRBV27, with 7 bases fitting TRBD2. V dropped 4 bases and J dropped 5; count of bases not matched to a gene: 11. This CDR3 spans 16 amino acids. Germline V CDR1 and CDR2: MNHEY, SMNVEV (reference sequence). This CDR3 reads CASSSLGEGTQNIQYF. CDR3 sequence (DNA): TGTGCCAGCAGTTCCTTGGGGGAGGGGACCCAAAACATTCAGTACTTC.

This clone has only a few counts. Sequence at one end of the junction differs from germline and may be a read error. The rearrangement joins TRBV2 to TRBJ1-5, with 9 bases matching TRBD1. The CDR3 extends over 16 amino acids. CDR1 and CDR2 from the germline V gene are SNHLY and FYNNEI. This chain's CDR3 is CASRPGQGLSSQPQHF. The DNA of the CDR3 is TGTGCCAGCAGGCCCGGACAGGGGTTGAGCAGTCAGCCCCAGCATTTT.

This rearrangement joins TRBV6-5 to TRBJ2-1; a weak D match, TRBD1 (5 bases). This CDR3 spans 15 amino acids. From germline, CDR1 is MNHEY and CDR2 SVGAGI. V lost 5 bases to trimming and J lost 0 bases, with 11 bases between them. CDR3 loop: CASSQQASSYNEQFF. The CDR3 DNA sequence: TGTGCCAGCAGTCAACAGGCGAGCTCCTACAATGAGCAGTTCTTC.

The CDR3 reads CASPGQTTGYTF. The CDR3 DNA reads TGTGCCTCTCCGGGACAGACTACGGGCTACACCTTC. The genes are TRBV30 and TRBJ1-2, with 7 nucleotides matching TRBD1. This CDR3 has 12 amino acids. Unmatched junction bases numbered 10, after V lost 7 bases and J lost 8 bases. Germline assignment: CDR1 GTSNPN and CDR2 SVGIG (reference sequence).

The chain carries TRBV7-6 and TRBJ2-1, with unresolved D. Trimming cost V 2 bases and J 4 bases, with 9 bases left between them. This CDR3 comprises 14 residues. From germline, CDR1 is SGHVS and CDR2 FNYEAQ. The CDR3 nucleotides read TGTGCCAGCAGCTTAAGCGCAGCGTACAATGAGCAGTTCTTC. Its protein product is CASSLSAAYNEQFF.

The genes are TRBV7-9 and TRBJ1-5; D is undetermined. The CDR3 runs 12 residues. In germline, CDR1 is SEHNR, CDR2 FQNEAQ (reference sequence). Deletions cut 5 bases from V and 13 bases from J, with 15 bases between. The CDR3 here is CASSTSNKRQHF. The CDR3, as DNA: TGTGCCAGCAGCACGTCGAACAAGAGGCAGCATTTT.

The J gene is TRBJ2-7, the V gene TRBV10-2, with no clear D. From germline, CDR1 is WSHSY and CDR2 SAAADI. With 4 bases removed from V and 6 bases from J, the gap between germline ends came to 25 bases. The CDR3 loop spans 17 amino acids. Here the CDR3 DNA reads TGCGCCAGCAGTGGTCTAGATTTTTCCGGGCCGGACGCCGAGCAGTACTTC. Its translation: CASSGLDFSGPDAEQYF.

The V and J genes are TRBV6-6 and TRBJ2-7, with 9 bases that match TRBD1. The V and J ends lost 6 bases and 6 bases, in that order; junction bases with no gene match: 9. CDR3 size: 14 residues. CDR1 and CDR2 (germline): MNHNY, SVGAGI (reference sequence). The CDR3 loop reads CASRSPGQGAEQYF. CDR3 nucleotides: TGTGCCAGCAGAAGTCCGGGACAGGGAGCCGAGCAGTACTTC.

V gene TRBV6-5 combines with J gene TRBJ1-4, with D hard to call. Trimming removed 6 bases from V and 4 bases from J, with 12 bases in between. This CDR3 is built from 14 residues. Germline lookup yields CDR1 MNHEY and CDR2 SVGAGI. DNA of the CDR3: TGTGCCAGCAGCCTAGGACGGTTTAATGAAAAACTGTTTTTT. It yields the protein CASSLGRFNEKLFF.

This chain connects TRBV10-1 to TRBJ1-1; D remains unclear. CDR3 length: 11 residues. V was pared by 7 bases and J by 1 base, with 4 bases between. CDR1 is WNHNN and CDR2 is SYGVQD in the germline V gene (reference sequence). The CDR3 is CASTQNTEAFF. CDR3 in DNA: TGCGCCAGCACCCAGAACACTGAAGCTTTCTTT.

This chain links TRBV27 with TRBJ2-3, with no clear D. Germline V gives CDR1 MNHEY, CDR2 SMNVEV (reference sequence). This CDR3 is 17 amino acids long. Trimming left V 10 bases short and J 2 bases short, with 25 bases between. The CDR3 sequence is CATKGHRTPPYTDTQYF. The CDR3, as DNA: TGTGCCACCAAAGGTCACAGAACTCCCCCTTACACAGATACGCAGTATTTT.

This clone was counted a single time. This rearrangement joins TRBV19 to TRBJ2-2, with D unclear. Germline CDR1 is LNHDA and CDR2 is SQIVND (reference sequence). The ends were cut back, 7 bases at V and 3 bases at J, with 15 bases in the middle. The CDR3 has 15 amino acids. The DNA for the CDR3 is TGTGCCAGTAAGGGCCTCCTTAGTGACACCGGGGAGCTGTTTTTT. Amino acids: CASKGLLSDTGELFF.